The 12 T cell receptor beta chains listed next were all sequenced from one sample in a study of early T cells in non-severe SARS-CoV-2 infection. TCRdb ran MiXCR on the 5' RACE reads and lists one entry per CDR3 protein. The sample has tens of thousands of distinct CDR3 sequences; 10% to 15% are singletons. Material for sequencing was whole blood. These receptor sequences come from an adult who was a healthcare worker with PCR-confirmed SARS-CoV-2 infection or an uninfected control (not recorded which).

V usage is TRBV7-2 and J usage is TRBJ2-3, with no clear D. The germline V gene encodes CDR1 SGHTA and CDR2 FQGNSA. Trimming removed 2 bases from V and 4 bases from J, with 7 bases in between. This CDR3 spans 13 amino acids. The DNA for the CDR3 is TGTGCCAGCAGCTTAATTGGGGCAGATACGCAGTATTTT. This gives the protein CASSLIGADTQYF. Complete variable domain (other parts from reference TRBV7-2 and TRBJ2-3): GAGVSQSPSNKVTEKGKDVELRCDPISGHTALYWYRQSLGQGLEFLIYFQGNSAPDKSGLPSDRFSAERTGGSVSTLTIQRTQQEDSAVYLCASSLIGADTQYFGPGTRLTVL.

The chain links TRBV20-1 to TRBJ2-5, with 7 bases identical to TRBD2. The CDR3 contains 12 residues. Germline lookup yields CDR1 DFQATT and CDR2 SNEGSKA (reference sequence). V gave up 5 bases and J gave up 5 bases; unmatched junction bases: 5. CDR3 coding DNA: TGCAGTGCTCTAGCGGAGCCGGAGACCCAGTACTTC. Its translation: CSALAEPETQYF.

This clonotype came up many times. V is TRBV6-5 and J is TRBJ1-4; TRBD1 aligns across 10 bases. V trimming: 5 bases; J trimming: 7 bases; junction bases outside the gene matches: 4. CDR3 length: 14 residues. CDR1 MNHEY and CDR2 SVGAGI come from the germline V gene. CDR3 amino acids: CASSKTGGTEKLFF. CDR3 coding DNA: TGTGCCAGCAGTAAGACAGGGGGCACTGAAAAACTGTTTTTT.

This clonotype was counted ten times or more. The V call is TRBV29-1, the J call TRBJ2-3; the D call may be TRBD1 or TRBD2 (6 bases each). Germline V gives CDR1 SQVTM, CDR2 ANQGSEA. V shed 0 bases and J shed 4 bases, with 17 bases lying between them. This CDR3 has 16 amino acids. CDR3: CSVEDLQGWGADTQYF. The CDR3 nucleotides read TGCAGCGTTGAAGATCTTCAGGGGTGGGGGGCAGATACGCAGTATTTT.

The sample holds many counts of this clonotype. The chain couples TRBV19 to TRBJ1-1; the D is unclear. Germline V lookup: CDR1 LNHDA, CDR2 SQIVND (reference sequence). V lost 2 bases to trimming and J lost 0 bases, with 10 bases between them. This CDR3 has 15 amino acids. The CDR3 DNA reads as TGTGCCAGTAGTATAAAACCCCAAATGAACACTGAAGCTTTCTTT. Translated, it gives CASSIKPQMNTEAFF.

This clonotype has at least ten counts. CDR3 bases: TGTGCCAGCAGGTATCGACTAGCCAGCCAAGAGACCCAGTACTTC. As protein: CASRYRLASQETQYF. This sequence joins TRBV6-6 and TRBJ2-5; TRBD2 matches 7 bases. The junction had 8 bases not matched to a gene; V was cut back by 6 bases and J by 1 base. The CDR3 consists of 15 residues. CDR1 and CDR2 from the germline V gene are MNHNY and SVGAGI (reference sequence).

This clonotype was seen only a few times. Its ends do not fully match the called genes, so a read error is possible. This chain joins TRBV7-9 and TRBJ2-7, with D tentatively TRBD2 (5 bases). This CDR3 comprises 9 residues. CDR1 is SEHNR, CDR2 FQNEAQ, per germline (reference sequence). Written as DNA, the CDR3 is TGTGCCAGCAGCCCCCGGGAAGGGTTC. Its protein product is CASSPREGF.

This clonotype appeared many times. The chain employs TRBV3-1 and TRBJ1-3; no firm D call. The CDR3 extends over 12 amino acids. V was pared by 1 base and J by 7 bases, with 5 bases between. The germline V gene encodes CDR1 LGHDT and CDR2 YNNKEL (reference sequence). The CDR3 nucleotides are TGTGCCAGCAGCCAAGTTGAGAACACCATATATTTT. Amino acids: CASSQVENTIYF.

In this sample, this clonotype turned up many times. The CDR3 region is CASSPGTSGDLRSEQYF. CDR3 bases: TGTGCCAGCAGCCCCGGGACTAGCGGGGACCTCCGGAGCGAGCAGTACTTC. V is TRBV12-3 or TRBV12-4 and J is TRBJ2-7; 13 bases map to TRBD2. The CDR3 extends over 17 amino acids. V lost 6 bases, J lost 6 bases, and 14 bases stayed unmatched.

V is TRBV2 and J is TRBJ1-4; a weak D match, TRBD1 (6 bases). Germline lookup yields CDR1 SNHLY and CDR2 FYNNEI. This CDR3 region has 14 residues. Trimming cost V 5 bases and J 8 bases, with 15 bases left between them. DNA of the CDR3: TGTGCCAGCAGTTCGGGGGCAGGTCAGGAAAAACTGTTTTTT. Translation: CASSSGAGQEKLFF.

This clonotype was seen a handful of times. The chain recombines TRBV9 with TRBJ2-5; no clear D gene. CDR1 SGDLS and CDR2 YYNGEE come from the germline V gene. This CDR3 has 15 residues. V lost 4 bases and J lost 4, with 17 bases in between. CDR3 amino acids: CASSPPSGIGETQYF. In DNA, the CDR3 is TGTGCCAGCAGCCCTCCGTCGGGCATTGGAGAGACCCAGTACTTC.

This clonotype was observed at least ten times. The chain recombines TRBV15 with TRBJ1-1; no firm D call. Germline lookup yields CDR1 LNHNV and CDR2 YYDKDF (reference sequence). This CDR3 has 13 residues. V shed 1 base and J shed 7 bases, with 10 bases lying between them. The DNA for the CDR3 is TGTGCCACCAGCAGAGCTCAGACATATGAAGCTTTCTTT. This translates into CATSRAQTYEAFF.